This T cell receptor (beta chain) was identified in a study of blood T cell repertoires in COVID-19. TCRdb keeps only in-frame clones here, not all; method: immunoSEQ multiplex PCR. The sample carries around 60,000 clones, about 80% recorded once. This clonotype was obtained from a man older than 75 with active or convalescent COVID-19. The sequenced sample was peripheral blood.

The CDR3 protein is CASSSLPAGQYRNQPQHF. The CDR3 DNA reads TGTGCCAGCAGTTCCCTACCAGCCGGACAGTACCGCAATCAGCCCCAGCATTTT. This chain joins TRBV28 and TRBJ1-5; TRBD1 is a possible D gene (6 bases). This CDR3 has 18 residues. Trimming shortened V by 4 bases and J by 2 bases, and 21 bases separated the two germline ends. Germline lookup yields CDR1 MDHEN and CDR2 SYDVKM.